This section outlines one T cell receptor beta chain sequence together with its context. The sample originates from a study of control samples from healthy donors and cancer patients. The CDR3 loop spans 14 amino acids. Germline V gives CDR1 LGHDT, CDR2 YNNKEL (reference sequence). V lost 5 bases and J 4 bases, leaving 12 bases between the germline ends. The repertoire was sequenced with immunoSEQ multiplex PCR; TCRdb's copy has only in-frame clones and lacks some. The sample consists of approximately 230,000 clones, over 75% of them appearing once. The sequenced material came from PBMCs. This chain uses TRBV3-1 (or the pseudogene TRBV3-2) with TRBJ1-5; weak D call: TRBD1 (6 bases). This clonotype was obtained from a woman aged 55-69 years with lung cancer. The CDR3 coding sequence is TGTGCCAGCAGCTACGGACAGACTAATCAGCCCCAGCATTTT. This sequence encodes CASSYGQTNQPQHF.